What follows are 30 T cell receptor beta chains derived from one specimen sequenced in a study of neoadjuvant anti-PD-1 for oral cavity cancer (dated by TCRdb to the early 2020s). Library preparation employed the immunoSEQ multiplex PCR assay. TCRdb took over this immuneACCESS table, retaining in-frame rearrangements with V and J assigned. Such tables are incomplete; in checked studies, under half of the missing clones stem from an unresolved V gene, and the remainder is unexplained. The sample records around 13,000 clones, roughly 70% of which are singletons. The leading ten clones occupy approximately 2.3% of the sample. Taken with the paper, the label for time point translates to: after neoadjuvant nivolumab, at surgical resection. Sequenced here: PBMCs, sampled after nivolumab (anti-PD-1) treatment. These TCRs come from a person between 40 and 85 years old with oral cavity squamous cell carcinoma.

This clone showed up just once. The chain employs TRBV6-6 and TRBJ1-4, with D unclear. Trimming stripped 8 bases from V and 1 base from J, with 8 bases between. Germline CDR1 reads MNHNY; CDR2 reads SVGAGI (reference sequence). The CDR3 has 13 residues. The DNA for the CDR3 is TGTGCCAGCGCGGACGGAACTAATGAAAAACTGTTTTTT. Translating it yields CASADGTNEKLFF.

The CDR3 bases are TGTGCCAGCAGCAAATGGGAACTAGCCCTCCCCTACGAGCAGTACTTC. This translates into CASSKWELALPYEQYF. The chain couples TRBV21-1 to TRBJ2-7; the table's D call, TRBD2, has no DNA check behind it. TRBV21-1 is termed a pseudogene. The length of the CDR3 is 16 residues.

The V and J genes are TRBV9 and TRBJ1-1; a weak D match, TRBD1 (5 bases). The CDR3 length is 15 residues. Germline V gene sequence: CDR1 SGDLS, CDR2 YYNGEE. Trimming took off 2 bases at V and 5 bases at J, with 16 bases between the two ends. CDR3 loop: CASSVNSAPGTEAFF. Written as DNA, the CDR3 is TGTGCCAGCAGCGTTAATTCGGCGCCAGGGACTGAAGCTTTCTTT.

This clone was seen a single time. CDR3 protein: CASSLERAGYTF. In DNA form, the CDR3 reads TGCGCCAGCAGCTTGGAACGGGCGGGCTACACCTTC. The chain is built from TRBV5-1 and TRBJ1-2; D not resolved. Germline CDR1 SGHRS, CDR2 YFSETQ. This CDR3 has 12 amino acids. V lost 0 bases to trimming and J lost 8 bases, with 8 bases between them. Full variable domain (remainder filled in from reference TRBV5-1 and TRBJ1-2): KAGVTQTPRYLIKTRGQQVTLSCSPISGHRSVSWYQQTPGQGLQFLFEYFSETQRNKGNFPGRFSGRQFSNSRSEMNVSTLELGDSALYLCASSLERAGYTFGSGTRLTVV.

This clone came up once. V gene TRBV2 combines with J gene TRBJ2-7; 8 bases fit TRBD1. Germline V gene lookup returns CDR1 SNHLY and CDR2 FYNNEI. The CDR3 has 15 amino acids. V shed 8 bases and J 3 bases; nucleotides not matched to a gene: 12. The chain's CDR3 is CASRKIGQGVYEQYF. DNA of the CDR3: TGTGCCAGCCGTAAAATCGGACAGGGAGTCTACGAGCAGTACTTC. The whole variable domain, filled in from reference TRBV2 and TRBJ2-7, reads EPEVTQTPSHQVTQMGQEVILRCVPISNHLYFYWYRQILGQKVEFLVSFYNNEISEKSEIFDDQFSVERPDGSNFTLKIRSTKLEDSAMYFCASRKIGQGVYEQYFGPGTRLTVT.

The chain links TRBV4-1 to TRBJ2-7; no clear D. Trimming left V 2 bases short and J 0 bases short, with 14 bases between. Looked up from germline, CDR1 is MGHRA and CDR2 is YSYEKL. CDR3 length equals 16 residues. The CDR3 sequence is CASSQIWGISSYEQYF. CDR3 DNA sequence: TGCGCCAGCAGCCAAATTTGGGGTATAAGCTCCTACGAGCAGTACTTC.

V usage is TRBV4-2 and J usage is TRBJ1-6; unclear D gene. The CDR3 covers 15 residues. The germline V and J ends were trimmed by 1 base and 5 bases, with 9 bases remaining between them. Germline V lookup: CDR1 LGHNA, CDR2 YNFKEQ. CDR3 residues: CASSQGYRDNSPLHF. The CDR3 nucleotides read TGTGCCAGCAGCCAAGGGTACCGGGATAATTCACCCCTCCACTTT.

V is TRBV7-2 and J is TRBJ2-5; 12 bases fit TRBD1. This CDR3 has 18 residues. CDR1 SGHTA and CDR2 FQGNSA come from the germline V gene. Losses at the gene ends were 2 bases for V and 1 base for J; bases not matched to a gene: 8. CDR3 nucleotide sequence: TGTGCCAGCAGCTTATGGGGGACAGGGGGCCAAATCCAAGAGACCCAGTACTTC. This encodes CASSLWGTGGQIQETQYF.

This clone was seen only a few times. The V call is TRBV7-9, the J call TRBJ2-7, with D perhaps given as TRBD1 or TRBD2 (5 bases each). The CDR3 totals 12 residues. The V end lost 3 bases, the J end lost 8 bases, and 11 bases lay between the germline ends. Per germline, CDR1 SEHNR and CDR2 FQNEAQ (reference sequence). Here the CDR3 DNA reads TGTGCCAGCAGCTTTGGAGCGGACAAGCAGTACTTC. This gives the protein CASSFGADKQYF.

This sequence joins TRBV28 and TRBJ1-3; TRBD1 aligns across 10 bases. The CDR3 runs 17 residues. The J segment lost 10 bases and the V segment lost 10 bases, leaving 22 bases of the junction unmatched. The germline CDR1 and CDR2 sequences are MDHEN and SYDVKM. The CDR3 bases are TGTGCCACCCAGGACAGGGGGATGTTTTTGGGACGGCGGACCATATATTTT. Protein sequence: CATQDRGMFLGRRTIYF. Together with reference TRBV28 and TRBJ1-3, the CDR3 gives the full variable domain: DVKVTQSSRYLVKRTGEKVFLECVQDMDHENMFWYRQDPGLGLRLIYFSYDVKMKEKGDIPEGYSVSREKKERFSLILESASTNQTSMYLCATQDRGMFLGRRTIYFGEGSWLTVV.

The chain joins TRBV5-6 to TRBJ2-7; 14 positions agree with TRBD2. The V segment lost 4 bases and the J segment 4 bases; nucleotides outside the gene matches: 7. The CDR3 spans 16 residues. Germline lookup yields CDR1 SGHDT and CDR2 YYEEEE. The CDR3 nucleotides are TGTGCCAGCAGCAAGACTAGCGGGGGGGCCTCGTACGAGCAGTACTTC. Translated, it gives CASSKTSGGASYEQYF.

The chain links TRBV27 to TRBJ1-5; tentative D call: TRBD1 (5 bases). The CDR3 length is 15 residues. V dropped 3 bases and J dropped 4 bases, with 13 bases sitting between them. CDR1 and CDR2 (germline): MNHEY, SMNVEV (reference sequence). Here the CDR3 reads CASSFGAAGNQPQHF. CDR3 bases: TGTGCCAGCAGTTTTGGGGCAGCAGGGAATCAGCCCCAGCATTTT.

The V gene is TRBV9, the J gene TRBJ2-3, with D perhaps TRBD1 or TRBD2 (6 bases each). This CDR3 has 14 residues. V was clipped by 5 bases and J by 1 base, with 11 bases between them. Germline V gene sequence: CDR1 SGDLS, CDR2 YYNGEE. The CDR3 protein is CASREGGGTDTQYF. DNA of the CDR3: TGTGCCAGCAGGGAGGGGGGAGGCACAGATACGCAGTATTTT.

The rearrangement joins TRBV27 to TRBJ2-7; D gene uncertain. The CDR3 extends over 15 amino acids. Germline V lookup: CDR1 MNHEY, CDR2 SMNVEV (reference sequence). V lost 5 bases to trimming and J lost 2 bases, with 16 bases between them. The CDR3 is CASSQAGNPPYEQYF. CDR3 bases: TGTGCCAGCAGTCAAGCAGGAAATCCACCCTACGAGCAGTACTTC.

The chain uses TRBV4-1 and TRBJ2-3, with D unclear. Germline lookup yields CDR1 MGHRA and CDR2 YSYEKL. The ends were cut back, 1 base at V and 6 bases at J, with 11 bases in the middle. This CDR3 is 14 amino acids long. The CDR3 reads CASSQVRRSDTQYF. DNA of the CDR3: TGCGCCAGCAGCCAAGTGCGTCGTTCGGATACGCAGTATTTT.

This CDR3 is CASSHPTGVRSYEQYF. The CDR3 region has the DNA TGCGCCAGCAGCCACCCCACGGGGGTAAGATCCTACGAGCAGTACTTC. The chain carries TRBV4-1 and TRBJ2-7, with D perhaps TRBD2 (6 bases). CDR1 and CDR2 from the germline V gene are MGHRA and YSYEKL. The CDR3 totals 16 residues. V lost 3 bases, J lost 1 base, and 16 bases lay in between.

The sample holds a few counts of this clone. The chain has TRBV19 and TRBJ2-4; TRBD2 agrees at 14 bases. J was trimmed by 0 bases and V by 3 bases; bases with no gene match: 7. This CDR3 is 19 amino acids long. The germline gives CDR1 LNHDA, CDR2 SQIVND (reference sequence). The CDR3 nucleotides read TGTGCCAGTAGTATGGGACTAGCGGGAGCTTCATTAGCCAAAAACATTCAGTACTTC. Amino acids: CASSMGLAGASLAKNIQYF.

The chain joins TRBV14 to TRBJ1-1; D not certain. Per germline, CDR1 SGHDN and CDR2 FVKESK. The V end lost 4 bases, the J end lost 0 bases, and 9 bases lay between the germline ends. The CDR3 loop spans 14 amino acids. CDR3 nucleotides: TGTGCCAGCAGCCGCAGCGGGGTGAACACTGAAGCTTTCTTT. Protein: CASSRSGVNTEAFF.

A few counts support this clone. The chain uses TRBV4-1 and TRBJ1-5; 8 bases fit TRBD1. This CDR3 is built from 18 residues. J gave up 3 bases and V 1 base, and 11 bases lay outside the gene matches. Germline V gene sequence: CDR1 MGHRA, CDR2 YSYEKL. The CDR3 sequence: CASSQGRASGQANQPQHF. The CDR3 DNA is TGCGCCAGCAGCCAAGGTAGGGCTTCGGGACAGGCCAATCAGCCCCAGCATTTT.

The chain carries TRBV29-1 and TRBJ1-1; perhaps TRBD1 as D (5 bases). The CDR3 runs to 11 residues. Between the trimmed V and J ends, which lost 2 bases and 11 bases, there was a span of 12 bases. Germline CDR1 reads SQVTM; CDR2 reads ANQGSEA. CDR3 sequence reads: CSVELRGYAFF. The CDR3 DNA is TGCAGCGTTGAATTGCGGGGGTATGCTTTCTTT.

V usage is TRBV7-2 and J usage is TRBJ2-1; 9 bases align to TRBD2. Germline V gene data show CDR1 as SGHTA and CDR2 as FQGNSA. The CDR3 is 12 residues long. V shed 2 bases, J shed 12 bases, and the junction held 2 bases outside the gene matches. The CDR3, as DNA: TGTGCCAGCAGCTTACAAGCGGGGGGGCAGTTCTTC. Residues: CASSLQAGGQFF.

This clone has a handful of counts. V gene TRBV6-6 combines with J gene TRBJ2-4; 16 bases agree with TRBD2. Trimming removed 6 bases from V and 10 bases from J; junction bases left unmatched: 3. Germline assignment: CDR1 MNHNY and CDR2 SVGAGI (reference sequence). The CDR3 is made up of 14 amino acids. Here the CDR3 reads CASSEGLAGGIQYF. CDR3 bases: TGTGCCAGCAGCGAGGGACTAGCGGGAGGGATTCAGTACTTC.

V usage is TRBV6-5 and J usage is TRBJ2-7; 7 bases agree with TRBD1. V shed 7 bases, J shed 7 bases, and the junction held 7 bases outside the gene matches. The CDR3 sequence is 12 residues long. The germline V gene has CDR1 MNHEY and CDR2 SVGAGI. The CDR3 protein is CASTHRGGEQYF. The CDR3 DNA sequence: TGTGCCAGCACCCACAGGGGTGGGGAGCAGTACTTC.

The rearrangement links TRBV7-9 to TRBJ1-1; possible D gene TRBD1, 6 bases. CDR3 length equals 15 residues. Germline CDR1 SEHNR, CDR2 FQNEAQ (reference sequence). V gave up 1 base and J gave up 6 bases, with 15 bases separating them. The chain's CDR3 is CASSLVGGRLAEAFF. Written as DNA, the CDR3 is TGTGCCAGCAGCTTAGTCGGGGGGCGTTTGGCTGAAGCTTTCTTT.

The chain recombines TRBV13 with TRBJ1-1; a weak D match, TRBD1 (5 bases). CDR1 and CDR2 from the germline V gene are PRHDT and FYEKMQ (reference sequence). The germline V and J ends were trimmed by 7 bases and 2 bases, with 20 bases remaining between them. The CDR3 spans 16 residues. The CDR3 DNA reads as TGTGCCAGCACTACGCGGGGGGGTAGAGAAAACACTGAAGCTTTCTTT. Its translation is CASTTRGGRENTEAFF. Full variable domain (outside the CDR3, taken from reference TRBV13 and TRBJ1-1): AAGVIQSPRHLIKEKRETATLKCYPIPRHDTVYWYQQGPGQDPQFLISFYEKMQSDKGSIPDRFSAQQFSDYHSELNMSSLELGDSALYFCASTTRGGRENTEAFFGQGTRLTVV.

The chain uses TRBV7-6 and TRBJ1-1, with no clear D. This CDR3 contains 14 residues. The V end lost 2 bases, the J end lost 3 bases, and 10 bases lay between the germline ends. Germline V gene data show CDR1 as SGHVS and CDR2 as FNYEAQ. CDR3 sequence (DNA): TGTGCCAGCAGCTTACGAGGGTTGCACACTGAAGCTTTCTTT. Translating gives CASSLRGLHTEAFF.

The chain is built from TRBV25-1 and TRBJ1-4, with unresolved D. Germline V CDR1 and CDR2: MGHDK, SYGVNS. The CDR3 sequence is 16 residues long. V lost 6 bases to trimming and J lost 8 bases, with 22 bases between them. CDR3 coding DNA: TGTGCCAGCAGGACCCGGGAGCCAGGATCGGAAGAAAAACTGTTTTTT. Protein: CASRTREPGSEEKLFF.

The rearrangement joins TRBV7-9 to TRBJ1-5; TRBD1 is a possible D gene (5 bases). Germline V gives CDR1 SEHNR, CDR2 FQNEAQ (reference sequence). The CDR3 loop spans 12 amino acids. The V end lost 6 bases, the J end lost 5 bases, and 8 bases lay between the germline ends. CDR3 nucleotides: TGTGCCAGCAGAATGGGGGATCAGCCCCAGCATTTT. Translating it yields CASRMGDQPQHF.

J is TRBJ1-5 and V is TRBV6-1, with a possible D match to TRBD1 (6 bases). Germline V gene sequence: CDR1 MNHNS, CDR2 SASEGT. The CDR3 extends over 14 amino acids. V shed 0 bases and J shed 5 bases, with 8 bases lying between them. The CDR3 loop reads CASSEAGGHQPQHF. For the CDR3, the DNA is TGTGCCAGCAGTGAAGCCGGGGGGCATCAGCCCCAGCATTTT.

The chain is built from TRBV19 and TRBJ2-5; D gene unclear. V was pared by 3 bases and J by 2 bases, with 7 bases between. CDR1 LNHDA and CDR2 SQIVND come from the germline V gene (reference sequence). This CDR3 has 13 amino acids. The CDR3 here is CASSIWLQETQYF. CDR3 bases: TGTGCCAGTAGTATTTGGCTTCAAGAGACCCAGTACTTC.